This TCR beta chain was obtained from a study of identical twins listed by TCRdb under 2016. Study-level background: To test whether fetal clonotypes persist, this study deep-sequenced TCR alpha and beta repertoires from monozygotic twins, from unrelated adults of various ages, and from cord blood. To rule out contamination, the twin experiments were replicated at different times with different library preparation protocols. Here is what the overall study found, with its caveats: The excess sharing between twins in beta out-of-frame sequences was weaker because fewer shared sequences reduced the signal-to-noise ratio. Compared with coincidental sharing between unrelated individuals, an excess of low generation-probability sequences was observed among out-of-frame TCR alpha sequences shared between twins. Because the same donors could not be followed over many years, the conclusions relied on cross-sectional statistical analysis. Invariant T cells such as MAIT and iNKT could partly confound zero-insertion analyses, although diverse VJ usage argued against such confounding for most clonotypes. In monozygotic twins, recombination models systematically underestimated out-of-frame TCR alpha sharing, but the models matched the sharing seen between unrelated individuals. Fewer insertions were carried by abundant cord blood beta clonotypes; a weaker similar trend was observed in young adult naive repertoires, while no such trend was observed in memory repertoires.

All donors were healthy Caucasians. Three pairs of female monozygotic twins, all aged roughly 18 to 29 years, were included in the twin cohort. Peripheral blood mononuclear cells were used as the source from which RNA for TCR libraries was isolated. From cysteine to phenylalanine, the CDR3 is 12 amino acids long. The entry retains the CDR3 DNA only, 36 bases that are in frame from base 1. The junction carries 10 bases between V and J, which are trimmed by 4 bases and 9 bases respectively. The library relied on 5' RACE. Sequencing relied on an Illumina HiSeq 2000. Template switching added a universal primer binding site, and the final cDNA carried a unique molecular identifier that allowed TCR cDNA molecules to be counted accurately. Specific primers in the conserved constant-segment region were used to synthesize first-strand cDNA for TCR alpha and beta chains. To control for contamination, each cDNA library was double barcoded with a SMART-Mk sample barcode plus Illumina barcodes. TruSeq adapter sequences along with Illumina sample barcodes were introduced in two successive PCR steps. The Illumina HiSeq platform was used with custom primers to sequence TCR alpha and beta cDNA libraries. The original methods were these. Raw reads were processed with MiGEC to extract unique molecular identifiers, and MiXCR was used to determine CDR3 positions. For each individual, recombination models were inferred using an EM algorithm with the repgenHMM and IGoR tools. The analysis of shared clonotypes was done with the tcR package in R, with sharing normalized by the product of cloneset sizes. Out-of-frame nonproductive sequences were analyzed to study raw recombination free of thymic and clonal selection effects. Using fastp at Q25 and MiXCR, TCRdb reprocessed the public reads and kept productive beta chains. Rows are unified per CDR3 protein, each entry keeping the most common DNA and genes. The V and J calls shown here were made by TCRdb, not taken from the authors' results. Here the sample has roughly 570,000 distinct CDR3 sequences; more than 9% occur a single time. The ten top clones hold roughly 3% of the sample.

A word on this clonotype: It lacks a known antigen. Base quality data are lacking; no much larger clone is found one base away.

Separately, the same data were catalogued under a study of yellow fever vaccine responses in identical twins. From that second study: According to the authors, the vaccine-induced T cell response in identical twins seemed to be partly convergent and partly specific to each individual. The study precisely tracked vaccine-responding T cell clones in identical twins.

The sequence links TRBV12-3 or TRBV12-4 to TRBJ2-1; there is no confident call for the D gene. Material: PBMCs. This sequence originates from a woman younger than 35 in good health. The DNA sequence follows: TGTGCCAGCAGTTGGCTTGTTCGTGAGCAGTTCTTC. It codes for CASSWLVREQFF.